The 9 T cell receptor beta chains in this list originate from one sample, sequenced in a study of T cells in Graves' hyperthyroidism and ophthalmopathy (dated by TCRdb to between 2017 and 2020). The protocol used for the library was multiplex PCR. The listed sequencing device is Illumina HiSeq 2000. Amplification of TCR beta CDR3 regions was carried out from RNA transcripts. The first round of RT-PCR for the TCR CDR3 was performed with the HTBI primer set and the Qiagen OneStep RT-PCR kit. In TCRdb, the public reads were trimmed at Q25 with fastp and aligned with MiXCR, with productive beta chains retained. Each CDR3 protein gets just one entry, which takes the most common genes and DNA from the rows behind it. Here the sample has roughly 350,000 distinct CDR3 sequences; about 15% occur a single time. Roughly 25% of the sample is taken by the ten largest. The sequencing sample was made of blood. These receptors were collected from a woman in her 30s with Graves' hyperthyroidism.

At least ten counts were recorded for this clonotype. V gene TRBV27 combines with J gene TRBJ2-3; 10 bases line up with TRBD1. Germline CDR1 is MNHEY and CDR2 is SMNVEV (reference sequence). J was trimmed by 4 bases and V by 11 bases; bases with no gene match: 12. The CDR3 is 15 residues long. The CDR3 coding sequence is TGTGCCCTTAACCTGAGGGACAGGGGCTCAGATACGCAGTATTTT. This encodes CALNLRDRGSDTQYF.

This clonotype was observed many times. V usage is TRBV28 and J usage is TRBJ1-2, with TRBD1 identical over 7 bases. The germline V gene has CDR1 MDHEN and CDR2 SYDVKM. V trimming: 4 bases; J trimming: 6 bases; junction bases outside the gene matches: 5. The CDR3 spans 13 residues. CDR3: CASSYRGGDGYTF. The CDR3 coding sequence is TGTGCCAGCAGTTACAGGGGCGGTGATGGCTACACCTTC.

This clonotype was detected ten times or more. The chain is built from TRBV27 and TRBJ1-4; D is undetermined. The CDR3 sequence is 15 residues long. The V gene lost 3 bases and the J gene lost 4 bases, with 12 bases spanning the gap. In germline, CDR1 is MNHEY, CDR2 SMNVEV (reference sequence). CDR3 bases: TGTGCCAGCAGTTTCGGAGGTTCCCTTAATGAAAAACTGTTTTTT. This codes for CASSFGGSLNEKLFF.

This clonotype was detected many times. The chain joins TRBV12-3 or TRBV12-4 to TRBJ2-1; possible D gene TRBD2, 5 bases. V lost 3 bases and J 3 bases, leaving 21 bases between the germline ends. The CDR3 spans 18 residues. CDR3 protein: CASSFLAGRRAFYNEQFF. In DNA form, the CDR3 reads TGTGCCAGCAGTTTCCTCGCGGGTAGGCGGGCCTTCTACAATGAGCAGTTCTTC.

This clonotype occurred many times. This chain connects TRBV28 to TRBJ1-4; no clear D gene. The V and J ends lost 4 bases and 0 bases respectively, with 21 bases between them. The CDR3 is 19 residues long. Looked up from germline, CDR1 is MDHEN and CDR2 is SYDVKM. DNA for the CDR3: TGTGCCAGCAGTTCGATAGGACGGCCTCCCGTTTCAACTAATGAAAAACTGTTTTTT. Its translation is CASSSIGRPPVSTNEKLFF.

This clonotype has ten or more counts. The CDR3 here is CASSLVGAGTDEKLFF. In DNA, the CDR3 is TGTGCCAGCAGTTTAGTAGGCGCAGGGACGGATGAAAAACTGTTTTTT. This chain links TRBV28 with TRBJ1-4, with a possible D match to TRBD1 (5 bases). V shed 2 bases and J shed 6 bases, with 16 bases lying between them. The CDR3 loop spans 16 amino acids. The germline V gene encodes CDR1 MDHEN and CDR2 SYDVKM.

This clonotype was counted ten times or more. The chain uses TRBV3-1 and TRBJ2-1; 9 bases match TRBD1. The V and J ends lost 6 bases and 10 bases, in that order; junction bases with no gene match: 7. Germline lookup yields CDR1 LGHDT and CDR2 YNNKEL (reference sequence). This CDR3 spans 13 amino acids. The chain's CDR3 is CASRQQGAREQFF. CDR3 sequence (DNA): TGTGCCAGCAGGCAACAGGGGGCCCGGGAGCAGTTCTTC.

This clonotype was observed a few times. The chain is built from TRBV6-6 and TRBJ2-7; 11 bases agree with TRBD2. The V gene's germline CDR1 is MNHNY and CDR2 SVGAGI (reference sequence). This CDR3 is built from 15 residues. Trimming cost V 0 bases and J 5 bases; bases outside gene matches: 3. The CDR3 loop reads CASSYSTSGKDEQYF. For the CDR3, the DNA is TGTGCCAGCAGTTACTCGACTAGCGGGAAGGACGAGCAGTACTTC.

This clonotype was observed many times. The J gene is TRBJ1-2, the V gene TRBV28; unclear D gene. The CDR3 contains 14 residues. Per germline, CDR1 MDHEN and CDR2 SYDVKM. Trimming pared 3 bases from V and 8 bases from J, leaving 16 bases between. CDR3 nucleotides: TGTGCCAGCAGTTTCATTGGAGACACGGCCGGCTACACCTTC. Protein product: CASSFIGDTAGYTF.